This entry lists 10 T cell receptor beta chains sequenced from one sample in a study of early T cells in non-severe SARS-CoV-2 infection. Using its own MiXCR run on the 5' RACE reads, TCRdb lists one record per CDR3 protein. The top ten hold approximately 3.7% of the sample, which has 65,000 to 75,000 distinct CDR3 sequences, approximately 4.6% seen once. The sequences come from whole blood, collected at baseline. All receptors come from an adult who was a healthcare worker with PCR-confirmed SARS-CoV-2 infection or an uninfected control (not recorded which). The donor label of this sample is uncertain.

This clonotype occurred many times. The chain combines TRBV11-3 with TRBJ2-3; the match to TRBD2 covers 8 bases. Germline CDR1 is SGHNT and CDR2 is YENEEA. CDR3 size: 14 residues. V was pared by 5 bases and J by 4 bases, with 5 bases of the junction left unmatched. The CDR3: CASSPGLAPDTQYF. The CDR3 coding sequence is TGTGCCAGCAGCCCCGGACTAGCCCCAGATACGCAGTATTTT.

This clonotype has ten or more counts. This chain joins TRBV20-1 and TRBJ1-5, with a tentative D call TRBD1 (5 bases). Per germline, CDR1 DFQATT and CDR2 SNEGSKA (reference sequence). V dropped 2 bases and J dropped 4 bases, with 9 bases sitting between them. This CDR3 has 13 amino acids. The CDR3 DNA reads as TGCAGTGCTAGAAGGGGTCAGAATCAGCCCCAGCATTTT. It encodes CSARRGQNQPQHF.

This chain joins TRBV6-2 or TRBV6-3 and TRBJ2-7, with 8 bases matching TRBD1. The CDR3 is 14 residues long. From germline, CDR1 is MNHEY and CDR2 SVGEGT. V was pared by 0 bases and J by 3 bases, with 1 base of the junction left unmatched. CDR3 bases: TGTGCCAGCAGTTACTCCGGACAGGGCTACGAGCAGTACTTC. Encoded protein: CASSYSGQGYEQYF.

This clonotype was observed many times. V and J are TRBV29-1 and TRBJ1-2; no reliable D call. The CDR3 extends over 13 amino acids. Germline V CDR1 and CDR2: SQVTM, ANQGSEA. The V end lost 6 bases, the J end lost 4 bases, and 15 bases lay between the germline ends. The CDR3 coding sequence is TGCAGCGTCCCCGCTCAGGAATCCTATGGCTACACCTTC. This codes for CSVPAQESYGYTF. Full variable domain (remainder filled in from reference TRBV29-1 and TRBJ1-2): SAVISQKPSRDICQRGTSLTIQCQVDSQVTMMFWYRQQPGQSLTLIATANQGSEATYESGFVIDKFPISRPNLTFSTLTVSNMSPEDSSIYLCSVPAQESYGYTFGSGTRLTVV.

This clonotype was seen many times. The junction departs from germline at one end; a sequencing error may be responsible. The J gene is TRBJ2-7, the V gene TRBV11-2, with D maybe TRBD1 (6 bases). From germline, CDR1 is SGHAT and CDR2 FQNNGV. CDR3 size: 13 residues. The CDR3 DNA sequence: TGTGCCAGCAGGTTAGCAGGGACATACGAGCAGTACTTC. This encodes CASRLAGTYEQYF.

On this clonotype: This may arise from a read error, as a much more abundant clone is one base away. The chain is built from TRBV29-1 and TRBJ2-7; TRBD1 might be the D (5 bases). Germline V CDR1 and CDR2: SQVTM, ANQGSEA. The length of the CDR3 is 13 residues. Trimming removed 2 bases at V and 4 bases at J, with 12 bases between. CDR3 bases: TGCAGCGTTGAAAGACAGAGGAGATACGAGCAGTACTTC. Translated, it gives CSVERQRRYEQYF.

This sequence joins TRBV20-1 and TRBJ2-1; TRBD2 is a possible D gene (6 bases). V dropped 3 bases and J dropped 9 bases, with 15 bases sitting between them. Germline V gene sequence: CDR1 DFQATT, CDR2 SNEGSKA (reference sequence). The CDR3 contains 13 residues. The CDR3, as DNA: TGCAGTGCTAGCCCGGGGGTTAAGGTTGAGCAGTTCTTC. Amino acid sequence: CSASPGVKVEQFF.

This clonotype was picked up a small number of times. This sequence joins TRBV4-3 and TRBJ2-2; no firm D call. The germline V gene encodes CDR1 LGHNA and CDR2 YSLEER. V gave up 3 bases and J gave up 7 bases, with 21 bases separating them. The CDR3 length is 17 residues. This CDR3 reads CASSHYPGRDNRGELFF. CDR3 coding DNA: TGCGCCAGCAGCCATTATCCCGGAAGGGATAATCGCGGGGAGCTGTTTTTT.

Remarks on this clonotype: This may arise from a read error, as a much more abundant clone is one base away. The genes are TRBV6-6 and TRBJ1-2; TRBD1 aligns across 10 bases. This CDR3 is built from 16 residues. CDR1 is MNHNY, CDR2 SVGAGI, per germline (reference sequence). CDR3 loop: CTSSSMRGQGQGGYTF. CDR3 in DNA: TGTACCAGCAGTTCTATGCGGGGACAGGGGCAGGGAGGCTACACCTTC.

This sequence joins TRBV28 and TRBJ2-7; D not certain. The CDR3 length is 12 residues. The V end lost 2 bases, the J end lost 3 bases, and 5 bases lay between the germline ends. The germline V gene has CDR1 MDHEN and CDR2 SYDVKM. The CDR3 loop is CASSLQSYEQYF. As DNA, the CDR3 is TGTGCCAGCAGTTTACAGAGCTACGAGCAGTACTTC.